The following is a T cell receptor (beta chain) sequence with its context. The data are from a study of blood T cell repertoires in COVID-19. Some clones are missing from TCRdb's copy, which holds only in-frame ones; the method was immunoSEQ multiplex PCR. The data contain some 400,000 clones, roughly nine tenths of them singletons. Germline V gene lookup returns CDR1 SGHTA and CDR2 FQGNSA. CDR3 length: 13 residues. The germline V and J ends were trimmed by 9 bases and 0 bases, with 11 bases remaining between them. The TCR was taken from a woman aged 40 to 55 who had been exposed to COVID-19. The chain uses TRBV7-2 and TRBJ1-1; no reliable D call. Input material: PBMCs or T cells enriched from blood (not recorded which). The CDR3 DNA reads TGTGCCAGTCAAAGACTAATGAACACTGAAGCTTTCTTT. Translated, it gives CASQRLMNTEAFF.